This is a list of T cell receptor beta chains from one sample in a study of blood T cells in healthy people across ages. TCRdb itself ran the 5' RACE reads through MiXCR, one entry per CDR3 protein. The sample shows fewer than 950,000 distinct CDR3 sequences, about 53% of them seen only once. The sample comprised blood. The receptors derive from a man older than 75 in good health. Each CDR3 is given with its conserved first and last residue. A D gene is named only where the DNA matches it firmly. The size field is filled for only some rows; it gives once, few, many or a size class.

V gene: TRBV6-5
D gene: NA
clone size: once
J gene: TRBJ1-1
CDR3 protein: CASSPRGFEAFF
CDR3 DNA: TGTGCCAGCAGTCCCCGCGGATTTGAAGCTTTCTTT

V gene: TRBV27
D gene: TRBD1
clone size: NA
J gene: TRBJ2-7
CDR3 protein: CASRATGGEQYF
CDR3 DNA: TGTGCCAGCAGAGCGACAGGGGGCGAGCAGTACTTC

V gene: TRBV5-1
D gene: NA
clone size: NA
J gene: TRBJ2-2
CDR3 protein: CASSGSKTTGELFF
CDR3 DNA: TGCGCCAGCAGCGGGTCCAAGACAACCGGGGAGCTGTTTTTT

V gene: TRBV3-1
D gene: TRBD2
clone size: NA
J gene: TRBJ2-1
CDR3 protein: CASSQGFRTSGRAHEQFF
CDR3 DNA: TGTGCCAGCAGCCAAGGCTTTCGGACTAGCGGGAGGGCCCATGAGCAGTTCTTC

V gene: TRBV11-2
D gene: NA
clone size: NA
J gene: TRBJ2-7
CDR3 protein: CASSLIRTYEQYF
CDR3 DNA: TGTGCCAGCAGCTTAATCCGTACCTACGAGCAGTACTTC

V gene: TRBV2
D gene: NA
clone size: NA
J gene: TRBJ1-4
CDR3 protein: CASSEMGNNEKLFF
CDR3 DNA: TGTGCCAGCAGTGAAATGGGGAATAATGAAAAACTGTTTTTT

V gene: TRBV11-2
D gene: TRBD1
clone size: many
J gene: TRBJ1-2
CDR3 protein: CASSFSGTGTYGYTF
CDR3 DNA: TGTGCCAGCAGCTTTTCCGGGACAGGGACCTATGGCTACACCTTC

V gene: TRBV20-1
D gene: NA
clone size: NA
J gene: TRBJ1-2
CDR3 protein: CSARRLDDYGYTF
CDR3 DNA: TGCAGTGCTAGACGACTCGATGACTATGGCTACACCTTC

V gene: TRBV20-1
D gene: NA
clone size: NA
J gene: TRBJ2-7
CDR3 protein: CSARAVVDSEAYEQYF
CDR3 DNA: TGCAGTGCTAGAGCGGTAGTGGACAGCGAAGCCTACGAGCAGTACTTC

V gene: TRBV3-1
D gene: NA
clone size: NA
J gene: TRBJ2-2
CDR3 protein: CASSRSGLSFPGELFF
CDR3 DNA: TGTGCCAGCAGCCGGTCGGGACTCAGCTTCCCCGGGGAGCTGTTTTTT

V gene: TRBV7-9
D gene: NA
clone size: few
J gene: TRBJ1-1
CDR3 protein: CASSLALGRLMNTEAFF
CDR3 DNA: TGTGCCAGCAGCTTAGCATTAGGGCGGTTAATGAACACTGAAGCTTTCTTT

V gene: TRBV12-3/TRBV12-4
D gene: NA
clone size: NA
J gene: TRBJ2-1
CDR3 protein: CASSLEAGSYNEQFF
CDR3 DNA: TGTGCCAGCAGTTTGGAGGCCGGCTCCTACAATGAGCAGTTCTTC

V gene: TRBV5-1
D gene: NA
clone size: NA
J gene: TRBJ2-1
CDR3 protein: CASSAGPYDEQFF
CDR3 DNA: TGCGCCAGCAGCGCCGGACCCTACGATGAGCAGTTCTTC

V gene: TRBV27
D gene: TRBD1
clone size: few
J gene: TRBJ2-7
CDR3 protein: CASSHTGGSSYEQYF
CDR3 DNA: TGTGCCAGCAGCCACACAGGGGGAAGCTCCTACGAGCAGTACTTC

V gene: TRBV20-1
D gene: NA
clone size: NA
J gene: TRBJ2-5
CDR3 protein: CSARRTNTRAQYF
CDR3 DNA: TGCAGTGCGAGAAGGACTAACACAAGGGCCCAGTACTTC

V gene: TRBV29-1
D gene: TRBD1
clone size: few
J gene: TRBJ1-5
CDR3 protein: CSVRLGQAWDQPQHF
CDR3 DNA: TGCAGCGTTCGCCTCGGACAGGCTTGGGATCAGCCCCAGCATTTT

V gene: TRBV9
D gene: NA
clone size: NA
J gene: TRBJ1-5
CDR3 protein: CASSAGDQPQHF
CDR3 DNA: TGTGCCAGCAGCGCGGGAGACCAGCCCCAGCATTTT

V gene: TRBV4-2
D gene: TRBD1
clone size: NA
J gene: TRBJ2-7
CDR3 protein: CASSQDRQGAYEQYF
CDR3 DNA: TGTGCCAGCAGCCAAGATCGGCAGGGGGCCTACGAGCAGTACTTC

V gene: TRBV7-2
D gene: TRBD2
clone size: NA
J gene: TRBJ2-2
CDR3 protein: CASSRTSLNTGELFF
CDR3 DNA: TGTGCCAGCAGCCGGACTAGCCTGAACACCGGGGAGCTGTTTTTT

V gene: TRBV29-1
D gene: NA
clone size: NA
J gene: TRBJ2-2
CDR3 protein: CSVKTGPNTGELFF
CDR3 DNA: TGCAGCGTTAAAACCGGGCCCAACACCGGGGAGCTGTTTTTT

V gene: TRBV6-1
D gene: TRBD2
clone size: NA
J gene: TRBJ2-1
CDR3 protein: CASRTHTSGGSEQFF
CDR3 DNA: TGTGCCAGCAGGACGCATACTAGCGGTGGTAGTGAGCAGTTCTTC

V gene: TRBV12-5
D gene: NA
clone size: NA
J gene: TRBJ1-2
CDR3 protein: CASGLANPGRQYGYTF
CDR3 DNA: TGTGCTAGTGGTTTGGCAAATCCGGGACGACAGTATGGCTACACCTTC

V gene: TRBV12-3/TRBV12-4
D gene: NA
clone size: NA
J gene: TRBJ1-2
CDR3 protein: CASSDGRNHGYTF
CDR3 DNA: TGTGCCAGCAGTGATGGACGTAACCATGGCTACACCTTC

V gene: TRBV20-1
D gene: NA
clone size: NA
J gene: TRBJ2-1
CDR3 protein: CSAQDLTYNEQFF
CDR3 DNA: TGCAGTGCTCAGGATCTGACCTACAATGAGCAGTTCTTC

V gene: TRBV5-6
D gene: NA
clone size: few
J gene: TRBJ2-3
CDR3 protein: CASSVGVSTDTQYF
CDR3 DNA: TGTGCCAGCAGCGTCGGGGTCAGCACAGATACGCAGTATTTT

V gene: TRBV5-1
D gene: TRBD1
clone size: NA
J gene: TRBJ2-5
CDR3 protein: CASSRTGAAQETQYF
CDR3 DNA: TGCGCCAGCAGCCGGACAGGGGCCGCCCAAGAGACCCAGTACTTC

V gene: TRBV10-3
D gene: TRBD2
clone size: NA
J gene: TRBJ2-7
CDR3 protein: CATRDTSGSRNSYEQYF
CDR3 DNA: TGTGCCACCCGGGATACTAGCGGGAGCCGCAACTCCTACGAGCAGTACTTC

V gene: TRBV20-1
D gene: NA
clone size: NA
J gene: TRBJ2-1
CDR3 protein: CSARGRTSGNEQFF
CDR3 DNA: TGCAGTGCCCGAGGCAGGACCTCGGGGAATGAGCAGTTCTTC

V gene: TRBV10-2
D gene: TRBD2
clone size: few
J gene: TRBJ2-3
CDR3 protein: CASRETSGRADRYAYF
CDR3 DNA: TGCGCCAGCAGGGAGACTAGCGGGAGGGCGGACAGATACGCGTATTTT

V gene: TRBV19
D gene: NA
clone size: NA
J gene: TRBJ1-2
CDR3 protein: CASSPRPGLTPGGYTF
CDR3 DNA: TGTGCCAGTAGTCCGCGTCCGGGACTCACCCCCGGGGGCTACACCTTC

V gene: TRBV24-1
D gene: NA
clone size: many
J gene: TRBJ2-1
CDR3 protein: CATSDLAGGSYNEQFF
CDR3 DNA: TGTGCCACCAGTGACCTAGCCGGGGGCTCCTACAATGAGCAGTTCTTC

V gene: TRBV20-1
D gene: NA
clone size: NA
J gene: TRBJ2-7
CDR3 protein: CSAREAPHEQYF
CDR3 DNA: TGCAGTGCTAGGGAGGCACCCCACGAGCAGTACTTC

V gene: TRBV6-5
D gene: TRBD2
clone size: NA
J gene: TRBJ2-1
CDR3 protein: CASSEAGAGRKQFF
CDR3 DNA: TGTGCCAGCAGTGAGGCTGGAGCGGGACGTAAGCAGTTCTTC

V gene: TRBV12-3/TRBV12-4
D gene: NA
clone size: few
J gene: TRBJ2-1
CDR3 protein: CASSLSLSGLSNEQFF
CDR3 DNA: TGTGCCAGCAGTTTATCTCTGAGCGGGTTGAGCAATGAGCAGTTCTTC

V gene: TRBV10-3
D gene: TRBD2
clone size: NA
J gene: TRBJ2-1
CDR3 protein: CAIAAGGTYNEQFF
CDR3 DNA: TGTGCCATCGCTGCGGGAGGGACCTACAATGAGCAGTTCTTC

V gene: TRBV7-8
D gene: TRBD2
clone size: NA
J gene: TRBJ2-7
CDR3 protein: CASSPTSGRAEQYF
CDR3 DNA: TGTGCCAGCAGCCCGACTAGCGGGAGGGCCGAGCAGTACTTC

V gene: TRBV7-9
D gene: TRBD1
clone size: few
J gene: TRBJ2-3
CDR3 protein: CASSSRDRLPPSAYF
CDR3 DNA: TGTGCCAGCAGCTCCCGGGACAGGTTACCCCCATCCGCGTATTTT

V gene: TRBV28
D gene: NA
clone size: NA
J gene: TRBJ2-7
CDR3 protein: CASRPGRMKHEQYF
CDR3 DNA: TGTGCCAGCAGACCCGGACGGATGAAACACGAGCAGTACTTC

V gene: TRBV2
D gene: NA
clone size: few
J gene: TRBJ2-6
CDR3 protein: CASSRTPSGANVLTF
CDR3 DNA: TGTGCCAGCAGTCGGACTCCCTCTGGGGCCAACGTCCTGACTTTC

V gene: TRBV20-1
D gene: TRBD1
clone size: NA
J gene: TRBJ2-7
CDR3 protein: CSARSVWTGSGDEQYF
CDR3 DNA: TGCAGTGCTAGATCAGTATGGACAGGGTCGGGCGACGAGCAGTACTTC

V gene: TRBV15
D gene: TRBD2
clone size: NA
J gene: TRBJ2-7
CDR3 protein: CATSRDLGTSGNEQYF
CDR3 DNA: TGTGCCACCAGCAGAGATCTAGGGACTAGCGGCAATGAGCAGTACTTC

V gene: TRBV7-9
D gene: NA
clone size: NA
J gene: TRBJ1-1
CDR3 protein: CASIAFRENTEAFF
CDR3 DNA: TGTGCCAGCATCGCATTCAGGGAGAACACTGAAGCTTTCTTT

V gene: TRBV30
D gene: NA
clone size: NA
J gene: TRBJ2-7
CDR3 protein: CAWSRAANYEQYF
CDR3 DNA: TGTGCCTGGAGTCGGGCGGCTAACTACGAGCAGTACTTC

V gene: TRBV11-1
D gene: NA
clone size: NA
J gene: TRBJ2-3
CDR3 protein: CASTPWSRRGDTQYF
CDR3 DNA: TGTGCCAGCACACCATGGAGTAGGCGGGGAGATACGCAGTATTTT

V gene: TRBV20-1
D gene: TRBD2
clone size: NA
J gene: TRBJ2-7
CDR3 protein: CSARGPGGAYEQYF
CDR3 DNA: TGCAGTGCTAGAGGGCCGGGGGGGGCTTACGAGCAGTACTTC

V gene: TRBV29-1
D gene: TRBD2
clone size: NA
J gene: TRBJ2-7
CDR3 protein: CSVTTGTSPHEQYF
CDR3 DNA: TGCAGCGTCACTACAGGGACTAGCCCCCACGAGCAGTACTTC

V gene: TRBV6-5
D gene: TRBD1
clone size: NA
J gene: TRBJ2-3
CDR3 protein: CASSSTHGTGGAGYAYF
CDR3 DNA: TGTGCCAGCAGTTCCACCCACGGGACAGGGGGCGCAGGATACGCGTATTTT

V gene: TRBV2
D gene: TRBD1
clone size: NA
J gene: TRBJ1-5
CDR3 protein: CASSEPGGFSNQPQHF
CDR3 DNA: TGTGCCAGCAGTGAGCCAGGGGGGTTCAGCAATCAGCCCCAGCATTTT

V gene: TRBV20-1
D gene: NA
clone size: few
J gene: TRBJ2-7
CDR3 protein: CSAKRQVYEQYF
CDR3 DNA: TGCAGTGCTAAGCGACAGGTGTACGAGCAGTACTTC

V gene: TRBV5-6
D gene: TRBD2
clone size: few
J gene: TRBJ2-7
CDR3 protein: CASSWRTSGYYEQYF
CDR3 DNA: TGTGCCAGCAGCTGGAGGACTAGCGGGTACTACGAGCAGTACTTC

V gene: TRBV14
D gene: NA
clone size: few
J gene: TRBJ2-4
CDR3 protein: CASSQEVGPLAKNIQYF
CDR3 DNA: TGTGCCAGCAGCCAAGAGGTCGGACCCTTAGCCAAAAACATTCAGTACTTC

V gene: TRBV12-3/TRBV12-4
D gene: NA
clone size: NA
J gene: TRBJ1-3
CDR3 protein: CASSITSGNTIYF
CDR3 DNA: TGTGCCAGCAGTATCACATCTGGAAACACCATATATTTT

V gene: TRBV3-1
D gene: NA
clone size: NA
J gene: TRBJ2-1
CDR3 protein: CASSQDLPSASYNEQFF
CDR3 DNA: TGTGCCAGCAGCCAAGATTTACCTAGCGCATCCTACAATGAGCAGTTCTTC